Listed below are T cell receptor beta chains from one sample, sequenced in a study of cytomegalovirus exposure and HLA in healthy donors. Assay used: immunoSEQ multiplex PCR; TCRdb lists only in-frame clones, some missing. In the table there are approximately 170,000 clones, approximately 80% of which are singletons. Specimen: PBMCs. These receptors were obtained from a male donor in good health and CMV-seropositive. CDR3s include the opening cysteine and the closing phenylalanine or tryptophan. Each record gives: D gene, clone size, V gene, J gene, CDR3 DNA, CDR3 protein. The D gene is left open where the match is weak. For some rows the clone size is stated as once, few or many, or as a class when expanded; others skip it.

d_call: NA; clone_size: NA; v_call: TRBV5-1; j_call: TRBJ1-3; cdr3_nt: TGCGCCAGCAGCTTGGGGGCATCTGGAAACACCATATATTTT; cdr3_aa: CASSLGASGNTIYF
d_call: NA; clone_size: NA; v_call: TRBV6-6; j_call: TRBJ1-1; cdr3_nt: TGTGCCAGCAGCCATCCGGGGAGTGAAGCTTTCTTT; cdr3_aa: CASSHPGSEAFF
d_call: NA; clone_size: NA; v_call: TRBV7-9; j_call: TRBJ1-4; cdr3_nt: TGTGCCAGCAGCTTGATGGGGCAGGCATCAACTAATGAAAAACTGTTTTTT; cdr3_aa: CASSLMGQASTNEKLFF
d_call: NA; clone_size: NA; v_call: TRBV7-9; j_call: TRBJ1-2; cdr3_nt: TGTTCCAGCAGCCCTTTTACGACCGGAGTCACTAACTATGGCTACACCTTC; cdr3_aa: CSSSPFTTGVTNYGYTF
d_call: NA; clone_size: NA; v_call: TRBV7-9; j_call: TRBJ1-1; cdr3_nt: TGTGCCAGCAGCTTAGGGAGATCCGAGGCTGAAGCTTTCTTT; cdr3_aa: CASSLGRSEAEAFF
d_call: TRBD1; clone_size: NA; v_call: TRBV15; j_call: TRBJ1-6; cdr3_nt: TGTGCCACCAGCAATGACAGGGGCTATAATTCACCCCTCCACTTT; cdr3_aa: CATSNDRGYNSPLHF
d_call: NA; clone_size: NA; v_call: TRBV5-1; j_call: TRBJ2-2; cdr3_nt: TGCGCCAGCAGCCGGGGGACGAACACCGGGGAGCTGTTTTTT; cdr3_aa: CASSRGTNTGELFF
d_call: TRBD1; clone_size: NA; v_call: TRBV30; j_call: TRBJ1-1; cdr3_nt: TGTGCCTGGAGTGTACTGGACAGGGGCCTGAACACTGAAGCTTTCTTT; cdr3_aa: CAWSVLDRGLNTEAFF
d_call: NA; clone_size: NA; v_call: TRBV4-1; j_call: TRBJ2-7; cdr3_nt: TGCGCCAGCAGCCAGTTCATGGGGGCCACAAACTCCTACGAGCAGTACTTC; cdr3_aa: CASSQFMGATNSYEQYF
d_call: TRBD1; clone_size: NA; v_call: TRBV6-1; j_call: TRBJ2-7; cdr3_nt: TGTGCCAGCAGTGAACTGAGCGGGACAGGGGGCTACGAGCAGTACTTC; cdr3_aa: CASSELSGTGGYEQYF
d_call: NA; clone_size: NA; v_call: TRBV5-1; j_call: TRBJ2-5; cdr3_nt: TGCGCCAGCAGCTTGGCACCCTCCGGGATAAACCAAGAGACCCAGTACTTC; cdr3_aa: CASSLAPSGINQETQYF
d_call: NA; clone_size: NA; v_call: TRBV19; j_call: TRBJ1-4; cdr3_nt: TGTGCCAGTAGTACTCGGGGGGTCATTAATGAAAAACTGTTTTTT; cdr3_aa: CASSTRGVINEKLFF
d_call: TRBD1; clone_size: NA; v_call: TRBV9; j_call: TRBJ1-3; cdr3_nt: TGTGCCAGCAGCTCCCCATGCCGAGGGACAGGGGGCCCATTCTACACCATATATTTT; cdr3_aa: CASSSPCRGTGGPFYTIYF
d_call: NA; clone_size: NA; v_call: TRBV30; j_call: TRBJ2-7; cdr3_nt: TGTGCCTGGAGTGGCGGGATAACCTACGAGCAGTACTTC; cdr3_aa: CAWSGGITYEQYF
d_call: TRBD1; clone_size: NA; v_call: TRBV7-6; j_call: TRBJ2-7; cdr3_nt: TGTGCCAGCAGCTGGCGGGACAGGGGTTACGAGCAGTACTTC; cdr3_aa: CASSWRDRGYEQYF
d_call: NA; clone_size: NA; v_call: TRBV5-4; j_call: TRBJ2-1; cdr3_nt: TGTGCCAGCAGCCTCAGGGGGGACAATGAGCAGTTCTTC; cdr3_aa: CASSLRGDNEQFF
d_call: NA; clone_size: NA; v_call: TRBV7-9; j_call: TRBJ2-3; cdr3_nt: TGTGCCAGCAGCTTAGAATTGCAGGGTCTCCAGTATTTT; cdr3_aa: CASSLELQGLQYF
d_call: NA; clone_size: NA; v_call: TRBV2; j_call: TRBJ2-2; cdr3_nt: TGTGCCAGCAGCGCCCTGGGCACATTAGACACCGGGGAGCTGTTTTTT; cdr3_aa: CASSALGTLDTGELFF
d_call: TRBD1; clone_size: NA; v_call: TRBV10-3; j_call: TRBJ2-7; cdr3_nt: TGTGCCATCAGTGATATAGGACAGGGGGCGGGAGAGCAGTACTTC; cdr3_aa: CAISDIGQGAGEQYF
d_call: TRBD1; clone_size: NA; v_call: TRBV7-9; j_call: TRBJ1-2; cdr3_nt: TGTGCCAGCAGCTTAGAACAGGGGGCCGGTGGCTACACCTTC; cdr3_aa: CASSLEQGAGGYTF
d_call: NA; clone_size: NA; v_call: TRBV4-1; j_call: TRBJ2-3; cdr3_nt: TGCGCCAGCAGCCCTGCTGGGCGGGGACCCACAGATACGCAGTATTTT; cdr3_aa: CASSPAGRGPTDTQYF
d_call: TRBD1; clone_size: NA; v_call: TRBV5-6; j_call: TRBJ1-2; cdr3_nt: TGTGCCAGCAGTGGGACAGGGGGTGGCTACACCTTC; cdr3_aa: CASSGTGGGYTF
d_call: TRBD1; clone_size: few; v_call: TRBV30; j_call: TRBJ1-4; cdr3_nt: TGTGCCTGGAGTGTAAGGCTGGTACTCGGATTGGTACAGGGGGCGAGGGAAAAACTGTTTTTT; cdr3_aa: CAWSVRLVLGLVQGAREKLFF
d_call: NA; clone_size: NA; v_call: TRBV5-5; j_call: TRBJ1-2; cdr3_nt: TGTGCCAGCAGCTTGTATCAGGGGTCAGAATATGGCTACACCTTC; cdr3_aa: CASSLYQGSEYGYTF
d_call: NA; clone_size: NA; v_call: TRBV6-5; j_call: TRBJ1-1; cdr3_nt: TGTGCCAGCACTAAGACACCGAACACTGAAGCTTTCTTT; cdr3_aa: CASTKTPNTEAFF
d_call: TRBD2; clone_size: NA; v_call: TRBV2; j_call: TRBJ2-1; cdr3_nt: TGTGCCAGCAGGGAAGGGACTAGCAGTTACAATGAGCAGTTCTTC; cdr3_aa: CASREGTSSYNEQFF
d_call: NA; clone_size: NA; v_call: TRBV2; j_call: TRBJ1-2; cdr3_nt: TGTGCCAGCACCGAACTCCTACACTATGGCTACACCTTC; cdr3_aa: CASTELLHYGYTF
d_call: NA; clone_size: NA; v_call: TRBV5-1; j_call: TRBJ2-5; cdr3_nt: TGCGCCAGCAGCTTGCTGCAGGGGAGAGAGACCCAGTACTTC; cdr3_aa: CASSLLQGRETQYF
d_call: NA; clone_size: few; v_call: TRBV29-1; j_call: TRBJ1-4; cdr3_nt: TGCAGCGCTGGGACTTCAGGTGAAAAACTGTTTTTT; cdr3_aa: CSAGTSGEKLFF
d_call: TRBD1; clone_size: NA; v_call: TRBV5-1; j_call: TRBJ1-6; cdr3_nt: TGCGCCAGCAGCACCGGACAGGGCCCTAATTCACCCCTCCACTTT; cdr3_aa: CASSTGQGPNSPLHF
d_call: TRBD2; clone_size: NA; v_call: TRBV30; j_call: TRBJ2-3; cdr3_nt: TGTGCCGGACAGACTAGCGGGGGGGCAACGCAGTATTTT; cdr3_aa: CAGQTSGGATQYF
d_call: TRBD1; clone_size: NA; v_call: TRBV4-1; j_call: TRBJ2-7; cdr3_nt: TGCGCCAGCAGCCCAGGGACAGGGCTCTACGAGCAGTACTTC; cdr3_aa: CASSPGTGLYEQYF
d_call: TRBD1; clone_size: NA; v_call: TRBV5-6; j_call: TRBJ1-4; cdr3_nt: TGTGCCAGCCTACTGACCGGGACAGGGGATGAAAAACTGTTTTTT; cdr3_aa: CASLLTGTGDEKLFF
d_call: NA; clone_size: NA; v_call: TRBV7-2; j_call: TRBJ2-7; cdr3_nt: TGTGCCAGCAGCTCCAGGTCGGTCAGTCCCCCCTACGAGCAGTACTTC; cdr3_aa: CASSSRSVSPPYEQYF
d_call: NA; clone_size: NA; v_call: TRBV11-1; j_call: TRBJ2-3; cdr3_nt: TGTGCCAGCAGCTCCGGTTCGACAGATACGCAGTATTTT; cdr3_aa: CASSSGSTDTQYF
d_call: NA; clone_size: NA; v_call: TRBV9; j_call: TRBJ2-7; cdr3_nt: TGTGCCAGCAGCGTAGGGAGCCCGAACTACGAGCAGTACTTC; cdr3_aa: CASSVGSPNYEQYF
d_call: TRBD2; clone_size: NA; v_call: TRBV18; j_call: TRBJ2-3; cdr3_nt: TGTGCCAGCTCACGACTAGCGGGGGAAGCAGATACGCAGTATTTT; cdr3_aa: CASSRLAGEADTQYF
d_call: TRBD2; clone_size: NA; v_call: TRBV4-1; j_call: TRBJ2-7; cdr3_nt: TGCGCCAGCAGCCAGACTAGCGGATCGGACTACGAGCAGTACTTC; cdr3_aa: CASSQTSGSDYEQYF
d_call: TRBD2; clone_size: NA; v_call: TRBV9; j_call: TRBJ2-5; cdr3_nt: TGTGCCAGCAGCGCCGCTAGCGGGGCGACCCAGTACTTC; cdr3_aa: CASSAASGATQYF
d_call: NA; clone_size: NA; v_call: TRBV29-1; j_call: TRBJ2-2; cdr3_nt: TGCAGCGTCCAGGGAGGCACCGGGGAGCTGTTTTTT; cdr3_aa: CSVQGGTGELFF
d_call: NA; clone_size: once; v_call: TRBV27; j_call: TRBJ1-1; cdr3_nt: TGTGCCAGCAGTTTACTGGGGGAGGTTACTGAAGCTTTCTTT; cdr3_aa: CASSLLGEVTEAFF
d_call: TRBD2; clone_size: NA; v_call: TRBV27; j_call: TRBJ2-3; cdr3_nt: TGTGCCAGCAGACCCGTACTAGCGTCGCCTTTAAATACGCAGTATTTT; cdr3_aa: CASRPVLASPLNTQYF
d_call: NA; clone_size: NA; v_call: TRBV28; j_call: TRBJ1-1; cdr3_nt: TGTGCCAGCGGCTTTTCACAGGGAAACACTGAAGCTTTCTTT; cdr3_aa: CASGFSQGNTEAFF
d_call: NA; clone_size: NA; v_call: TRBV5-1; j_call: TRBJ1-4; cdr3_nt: TGCGCCAGCAGCTTGGAAGCAGGGGCTGGTGAAAAACTGTTTTTT; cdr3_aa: CASSLEAGAGEKLFF
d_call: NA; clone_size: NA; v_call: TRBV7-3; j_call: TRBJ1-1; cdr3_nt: TGTGCCAGCAGGATACAGGCAAACACTGAAGCTTTCTTT; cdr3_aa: CASRIQANTEAFF
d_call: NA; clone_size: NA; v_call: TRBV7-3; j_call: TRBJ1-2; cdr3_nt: TGTGCCAGCAGCCGTTCCCGGGAGGGCTATGGCTACACCTTC; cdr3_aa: CASSRSREGYGYTF
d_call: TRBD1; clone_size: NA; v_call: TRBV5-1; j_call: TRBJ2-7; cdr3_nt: TGCGCCAGCAGCAGCCAACTACAGGGGGCCTACGAGCAGTACTTC; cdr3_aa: CASSSQLQGAYEQYF
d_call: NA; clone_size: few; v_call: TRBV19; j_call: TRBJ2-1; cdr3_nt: TGTGCCAGTAGTATAACACCGGGACACTCCTACAATGAGCAGTTCTTC; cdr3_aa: CASSITPGHSYNEQFF
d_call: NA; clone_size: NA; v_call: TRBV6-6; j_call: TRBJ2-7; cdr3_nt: TGTGCCAGCAGTTACTCGGATAACTACGAGCAGTACTTC; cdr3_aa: CASSYSDNYEQYF
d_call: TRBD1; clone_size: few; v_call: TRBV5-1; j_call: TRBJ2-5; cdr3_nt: TGCGCCAGCAGCTACCGGGACAGGGGTGCAGGGGAGACCCAGTACTTC; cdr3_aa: CASSYRDRGAGETQYF
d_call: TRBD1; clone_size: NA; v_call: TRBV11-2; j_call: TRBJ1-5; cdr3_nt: TGTGCCAGCAGCTTAGATCAAGACAGGGCCAATCAGCCCCAGCATTTT; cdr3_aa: CASSLDQDRANQPQHF